Detailed here is one T cell receptor beta chain. The V end lost 5 bases, the J end lost 7 bases, and 19 bases lay between the germline ends. The length of the CDR3 is 16 residues. Germline V gene data show CDR1 as SGHTS and CDR2 as YDEGEE. The sample belongs to a study of blood T cell repertoires in COVID-19. Study-level information: Spain, Italy and the United States supplied samples that represented acute and convalescent COVID-19.

As originally analysed: Estimates of nucleated cell counts were drawn from the amplification of reference gene primers. Repertoires were generated with immunoSEQ multiplex PCR, while TCRdb's copy carries only in-frame clones and drops some. The D gene and trimming were derived from the DNA, and the V and J assignments and clone size from that table. The sample lists some 230,000 clones, roughly four fifths occurring once. This sequence joins TRBV5-8 and TRBJ1-6; weak D call: TRBD1 (5 bases). The material sequenced was peripheral blood. This clonotype originated in a woman between 45 and 65 years old with acute or convalescent COVID-19. DNA for the CDR3: TGTGCCAGCAGGCACGGAGGAGGAGGGGTCAATTCACCCCTCCACTTT. It codes for CASRHGGGGVNSPLHF. The whole variable domain, remainder taken from reference TRBV5-8 and TRBJ1-6, is EAGVTQSPTHLIKTRGQQATLRCSPISGHTSVYWYQQALGLGLQFLLWYDEGEERNRGNFPPRFSGRQFPNYSSELNVNALELEDSALYLCASRHGGGGVNSPLHFGNGTRLTVT.